The 24 T cell receptor beta chains presented below share a single source sample, sequenced in a study of vaccination effects on CD4 cells after COVID-19. The repertoire was sequenced with immunoSEQ multiplex PCR; TCRdb's copy has only in-frame clones and lacks some. The data show tens of thousands of clones, about 80% seen once. These TCRs are of unknown antigen specificity. ViraFEST used viral peptide pools to expand antigen-specific CD4+ T cells before sequencing. The culture ran for 10 days, and then CD4+ T cells were isolated. Vaccine recipients lacked prior SARS-CoV-2 infection and had negative nucleocapsid antibodies. The material sequenced was CD4+ T cells from PBMCs cultured with SARS-CoV-2 spike peptides, taken before COVID-19 vaccination. The receptors come from a human donor who received a COVID-19 vaccine.

CDR3: CASSLLTDNTEAFF. As DNA, the CDR3 is TGTGCCAGCAGCTTACTAACAGATAACACTGAAGCTTTCTTT. The chain joins TRBV7-8 to TRBJ1-1; D ambiguous. Germline CDR1 SGHVS, CDR2 FQNEAQ. Trimming pared 2 bases from V and 2 bases from J, leaving 9 bases between. The CDR3 extends over 14 amino acids.

This clone turned up a few times. CDR3 sequence: CASSRMPGLVASKSSYNEQFF. CDR3 bases: TGCGCCAGCAGCCGTATGCCGGGACTAGTAGCGTCGAAGAGCTCCTACAATGAGCAGTTCTTC. The V and J genes are TRBV4-1 and TRBJ2-1, with TRBD2 identical over 8 bases. The germline gives CDR1 MGHRA, CDR2 YSYEKL. Trimming took 4 bases from V and 0 from J; bases not matched to a gene: 20. This CDR3 is built from 21 residues.

The chain recombines TRBV7-9 with TRBJ2-5; no reliable D call. Trimming removed 5 bases at V and 4 bases at J, with 17 bases between. Germline V gene sequence: CDR1 SEHNR, CDR2 FQNEAQ (reference sequence). CDR3 length equals 15 residues. CDR3 DNA: TGTGCCAGCAGCCCACTCCGGGTAAAGGGAGAGACCCAGTACTTC. It translates to CASSPLRVKGETQYF.

This clone was found once. V gene TRBV6-5 combines with J gene TRBJ2-2, with D hard to call. CDR1 is MNHEY, CDR2 SVGAGI, per germline. CDR3 length equals 13 residues. Trimming cost V 0 bases and J 6 bases, with 5 bases left between them. Written as DNA, the CDR3 is TGTGCCAGCAGTTACTCGAAACCCGGGGAGCTGTTTTTT. Residues: CASSYSKPGELFF.

The V and J genes are TRBV3-1 (or the pseudogene TRBV3-2) and TRBJ2-1; the match to TRBD2 covers 9 bases. This CDR3 spans 20 amino acids. Germline CDR1 is LGHDT and CDR2 is YNNKEL (reference sequence). The ends lost 4 bases at V and 4 bases at J; junction bases unmatched: 20. Here the CDR3 reads CASSRHSSGRQEPLYNEQFF. The CDR3 nucleotides are TGTGCCAGCAGCCGGCACTCCAGCGGGAGGCAGGAACCCTTATACAATGAGCAGTTCTTC.

This clone came up a few times. This sequence joins TRBV5-1 and TRBJ1-5; D perhaps matches TRBD1 (6 bases). CDR1 SGHRS and CDR2 YFSETQ come from the germline V gene. This CDR3 region has 16 residues. Trimming removed 1 base at V and 5 bases at J, with 16 bases between. The chain's CDR3 is CASSLCDWGRDQPQHF. For the CDR3, the DNA is TGCGCCAGCAGCTTGTGTGATTGGGGGCGCGATCAGCCCCAGCATTTT.

The CDR3 bases are TGTGCCAGCAGCCCGACAGGCTTACAAGAGACCCAGTACTTC. This codes for CASSPTGLQETQYF. The chain couples TRBV11-1 to TRBJ2-5; D possibly corresponds to TRBD1 (6 bases). Germline values: CDR1 SGHAT, CDR2 FQDESV (reference sequence). The germline V and J ends were trimmed by 5 bases and 2 bases, with 12 bases remaining between them. This CDR3 region has 14 residues. Looking up the rest from reference TRBV11-1 and TRBJ2-5 gives the full variable domain: EAEVAQSPRYKITEKSQAVAFWCDPISGHATLYWYRQILGQGPELLVQFQDESVVDDSQLPKDRFSAERLKGVDSTLKIQPAELGDSAMYLCASSPTGLQETQYFGPGTRLLVL.

This clone showed up just a few times. The genes are TRBV5-1 and TRBJ2-6; D gene uncertain. V was trimmed by 1 base and J by 1 base, leaving 9 bases between them. Germline V CDR1 and CDR2: SGHRS, YFSETQ. This CDR3 is 16 amino acids long. This CDR3 reads CASSLTVRSGANVLTF. CDR3 nucleotides: TGCGCCAGCAGCTTGACCGTAAGGTCTGGGGCCAACGTCCTGACTTTC.

The J gene is TRBJ1-2, the V gene TRBV4-2; tentative D call: TRBD1 (5 bases). The CDR3 length is 14 residues. Trimming removed 0 bases from V and 4 bases from J, with 9 bases in between. CDR1 LGHNA and CDR2 YNFKEQ come from the germline V gene. The CDR3 here is CASSQDMGLYGYTF. The CDR3, as DNA: TGTGCCAGCAGCCAAGACATGGGGCTCTATGGCTACACCTTC.

This clone was seen only a few times. This sample also contains other DNA sequences that code for the same CDR3. This rearrangement joins TRBV6-5 to TRBJ1-3; no clear D gene. The germline V gene encodes CDR1 MNHEY and CDR2 SVGAGI. The germline V and J ends were trimmed by 6 bases and 1 base, with 4 bases remaining between them. The CDR3 runs to 12 residues. CDR3 in amino acids: CASRGSGNTIYF. CDR3 coding DNA: TGTGCCAGCAGAGGGTCTGGAAACACCATATATTTT.

The rearrangement uses TRBV7-8 and TRBJ1-5, with D uncertain. CDR3 length: 13 residues. From germline, CDR1 is SGHVS and CDR2 FQNEAQ. V was trimmed by 2 bases and J by 2 bases, leaving 4 bases between them. In DNA form, the CDR3 reads TGTGCCAGCAGCTTAACCGGCAATCAGCCCCAGCATTTT. It encodes CASSLTGNQPQHF.

This clone has a handful of counts. This chain joins TRBV4-2 and TRBJ1-2, with D unresolved. The CDR3 runs to 14 residues. The ends were cut back, 0 bases at V and 6 bases at J, with 11 bases in the middle. Germline V gives CDR1 LGHNA, CDR2 YNFKEQ. DNA for the CDR3: TGTGCCAGCAGCCAAGATCGACAACCGGATGGCTACACCTTC. Its translation: CASSQDRQPDGYTF.

This clone was detected only once. The chain recombines TRBV15 with TRBJ2-5; tentatively, D is TRBD2 (5 bases). Per germline, CDR1 LNHNV and CDR2 YYDKDF (reference sequence). The V and J ends lost 1 base and 5 bases respectively, with 14 bases between them. This CDR3 has 15 amino acids. CDR3 nucleotide sequence: TGTGCCACCAGCAGAGTCGGGGTATCGGGGGAGACCCAGTACTTC. This translates into CATSRVGVSGETQYF.

The chain carries TRBV18 and TRBJ1-5, with D perhaps matching TRBD1 (5 bases). This CDR3 is 15 amino acids long. Between the trimmed V and J ends, which lost 6 bases and 2 bases, there was a span of 14 bases. CDR1 KGHSH and CDR2 LQKENI come from the germline V gene. CDR3 protein: CASSPNGGGNQPQHF. CDR3 DNA sequence: TGTGCCAGCTCCCCTAATGGGGGAGGCAATCAGCCCCAGCATTTT.

This rearrangement joins TRBV7-2 to TRBJ1-2; D call uncertain. Germline loops: CDR1 SGHTA, CDR2 FQGNSA. The CDR3 sequence is 14 residues long. V was cut by 0 bases and J by 6 bases, with 11 bases left in between. The CDR3 protein is CASSLASPGNGYTF. CDR3 coding DNA: TGTGCCAGCAGCTTAGCGTCACCGGGAAATGGCTACACCTTC. Full variable domain (remainder filled in from reference TRBV7-2 and TRBJ1-2): GAGVSQSPSNKVTEKGKDVELRCDPISGHTALYWYRQSLGQGLEFLIYFQGNSAPDKSGLPSDRFSAERTGGSVSTLTIQRTQQEDSAVYLCASSLASPGNGYTFGSGTRLTVV.

This chain links TRBV6-5 with TRBJ1-5, with D unresolved. CDR1 and CDR2 from the germline V gene are MNHEY and SVGAGI. Trimming stripped 2 bases from V and 4 bases from J, with 6 bases between. The CDR3 runs to 13 residues. CDR3 DNA: TGTGCCAGCAGTTACAGCTTAAATCAGCCCCAGCATTTT. It encodes CASSYSLNQPQHF.

The CDR3 DNA is TGTGCCAGCAGCTTTGTGGGAGGGCCCTACAATGAGCAGTTCTTC. Its translation: CASSFVGGPYNEQFF. V and J are TRBV7-2 and TRBJ2-1; TRBD2 agrees at 7 bases. V dropped 3 bases and J dropped 2; count of bases not matched to a gene: 4. This CDR3 has 15 residues. Germline CDR1 reads SGHTA; CDR2 reads FQGNSA.

The chain is built from TRBV18 and TRBJ2-7; a possible D gene is TRBD2 (6 bases). Germline values: CDR1 KGHSH, CDR2 LQKENI. This CDR3 has 15 amino acids. Trimming took 0 bases from V and 2 from J, leaving 11 bases between them. The CDR3 sequence: CASSPPGLSTYEQYF. The CDR3 DNA reads as TGTGCCAGCTCACCACCGGGACTCTCTACCTACGAGCAGTACTTC.

The gene calls are TRBV28 and TRBJ2-7; maybe TRBD2 (5 bases). The V gene lost 4 bases and the J gene lost 7 bases, with 14 bases spanning the gap. The CDR3 spans 13 residues. Looked up from germline, CDR1 is MDHEN and CDR2 is SYDVKM. The CDR3 DNA sequence: TGTGCCAGCAGTTCCCATATACTAGGGGAGCAGTACTTC. Amino acid sequence: CASSSHILGEQYF.

This chain's CDR3 is CASSVGGLAENIQYF. CDR3 bases: TGCGCCAGCAGCGTGGGCGGACTAGCGGAAAACATTCAGTACTTC. The chain combines TRBV5-1 with TRBJ2-4; 10 nucleotides agree with TRBD2. Germline V CDR1 and CDR2: SGHRS, YFSETQ. This CDR3 region has 15 residues. V dropped 4 bases and J dropped 5; count of bases not matched to a gene: 6. Full variable domain (outside the CDR3, taken from reference TRBV5-1 and TRBJ2-4): KAGVTQTPRYLIKTRGQQVTLSCSPISGHRSVSWYQQTPGQGLQFLFEYFSETQRNKGNFPGRFSGRQFSNSRSEMNVSTLELGDSALYLCASSVGGLAENIQYFGAGTRLSVL.

The chain employs TRBV10-3 and TRBJ2-2, with D perhaps matching TRBD1 or TRBD2 (5 bases each). Germline CDR1 is ENHRY and CDR2 is SYGVKD. CDR3 length: 14 residues. The V end lost 3 bases, the J end lost 6 bases, and 11 bases lay between the germline ends. CDR3 DNA: TGTGCCATCAGTGAACGGGACCCGTCCGGGGAGCTGTTTTTT. It codes for CAISERDPSGELFF.

The rearrangement joins TRBV7-2 to TRBJ2-7, with D possibly matching TRBD2 (6 bases). The V end lost 2 bases, the J end lost 4 bases, and 6 bases lay between the germline ends. CDR3 length: 12 residues. CDR1 SGHTA and CDR2 FQGNSA come from the germline V gene. The CDR3 DNA sequence: TGTGCCAGCAGCTTAAGCGGGTACGAGCAGTACTTC. Its translation is CASSLSGYEQYF.

This chain connects TRBV6-6 to TRBJ2-4, with 7 nucleotides matching TRBD1. Germline trimming cut 6 bases from V and 7 bases from J; bases unmatched to any gene: 6. From germline, CDR1 is MNHNY and CDR2 SVGAGI (reference sequence). The CDR3 has 13 residues. CDR3 nucleotide sequence: TGTGCCAGCAGGGAAGGACAGGTTAACATTCAGTACTTC. This codes for CASREGQVNIQYF.

The chain employs TRBV7-8 and TRBJ1-2, with a possible D match to TRBD1 (5 bases). V was pared by 0 bases and J by 2 bases, with 10 bases between. Looked up from germline, CDR1 is SGHVS and CDR2 is FQNEAQ. CDR3 length: 15 residues. The CDR3 spells CASSLAAGSNYGYTF. The DNA for the CDR3 is TGTGCCAGCAGCTTAGCGGCAGGGAGCAACTATGGCTACACCTTC.